A selection of T cell receptor beta chains follows, all from one sample in a study of radiotherapy plus CTLA-4 blockade in lung cancer. Sequencing was performed with immunoSEQ multiplex PCR; in TCRdb, only in-frame clones are kept and a portion is missing. The table records 60,000 to 65,000 clones, 70% to 80% of them present only once. The sequencing used peripheral blood, collected from a patient treated with radiotherapy plus ipilimumab. The receptors derive from a human donor with non-small cell lung cancer who had a complete response to radiotherapy plus ipilimumab. CDR3s include the opening cysteine and the closing phenylalanine or tryptophan. The D gene is left open where the match is weak. The size field is filled for only some rows; it gives once, few, many or a size class.

d_call	v_call	j_call	clone_size	cdr3_nt	cdr3_aa
NA	TRBV4-3	TRBJ1-4	NA	TGCGCCAGCAGCCCTTCGGGGGCCGGGAGCGAAAAACTGTTTTTT	CASSPSGAGSEKLFF
NA	TRBV19	TRBJ1-4	NA	TGTGCCAGGGAGGGAACTAATGAAAAACTGTTTTTT	CAREGTNEKLFF
NA	TRBV7-9	TRBJ2-1	NA	TGTGCCAGCAGCTGGACAGAGAATGAGCAGTTCTTC	CASSWTENEQFF
NA	TRBV29-1	TRBJ1-2	NA	TGCAGCGTCTATGGCCAGGATGGTGGCTACACCTTC	CSVYGQDGGYTF
NA	TRBV5-6	TRBJ2-4	NA	TGTGCCAGCAGCTTAGCAGGGAGTGTGCACATTCAGTACTTC	CASSLAGSVHIQYF
TRBD1	TRBV18	TRBJ1-1	NA	TGTGCCAGCCTCGGACAGGGAGGTACTGAAGCTTTCTTT	CASLGQGGTEAFF
NA	TRBV7-2	TRBJ2-5	NA	TGTGCCAGCAGCTTAGGCCCCCAGGGAGACGAGACCCAGTACTTC	CASSLGPQGDETQYF
TRBD2	TRBV5-8	TRBJ2-5	NA	TGTGCCAGCAGCTTGAGTACTAGCGGGGGCCCCCCGTACTTC	CASSLSTSGGPPYF
NA	TRBV11-3	TRBJ1-3	NA	TGTGCCAGCAGCTTAGGGTCGGTTCCTGGAAACACCATATATTTT	CASSLGSVPGNTIYF
NA	TRBV10-1	TRBJ2-5	NA	TGCGCCAGCAGTAGTTTTAATAGCGGCCAAGAGACCCAGTACTTC	CASSSFNSGQETQYF
NA	TRBV10-2	TRBJ2-5	NA	TGCGCCAGCAGTGATTTGGGTACAGGGCAAGAGACCCAGTACTTC	CASSDLGTGQETQYF
NA	TRBV6-5	TRBJ1-1	NA	TGTGCCAGCAGTTTACCCCATCCGGGTTGGACTGAAGCTTTCTTT	CASSLPHPGWTEAFF
TRBD2	TRBV5-1	TRBJ2-1	NA	TGCGCCAGCAGCCCGGGTCCGGGGGAGGGTGAGCAGTTCTTC	CASSPGPGEGEQFF
NA	TRBV25-1	TRBJ1-1	once	TGTGCCAGCAGTGAGACAGTGACGAACACTGAAGCTTTCTTT	CASSETVTNTEAFF
NA	TRBV7-6	TRBJ2-5	NA	TGTGCCAGCAGCCCTATGACAGGTCAAGAGACCCAGTACTTC	CASSPMTGQETQYF
NA	TRBV5-1	TRBJ1-6	few	TGCGCCAGCAGCTTACAGGGTTTTAATTCACCCCTCCACTTT	CASSLQGFNSPLHF
NA	TRBV4-3	TRBJ2-3	once	TGCGCCAGCAGCCAAGATGTCGTCGGGGCCCTCACAGATACGCAGTATTTT	CASSQDVVGALTDTQYF
NA	TRBV6-5	TRBJ1-1	NA	TGTGCCAGCAGTTACAGCGTGGCAGACCGATGGACTGAAGCTTTCTTT	CASSYSVADRWTEAFF
NA	TRBV2	TRBJ2-4	once	TGTGCCAGCAGTGAAGCGCTAAGGTGGGAAGTAGCCAAAAACATTCAGTACTTC	CASSEALRWEVAKNIQYF
NA	TRBV11-3	TRBJ2-3	once	TGTGCCAGCAAATCCGGCACAGATACGCAGTATTTT	CASKSGTDTQYF
NA	TRBV6-6	TRBJ1-4	NA	TGTGCCAGCAGTTACTCGCCGAGTCGGAATGAAAAACTGTTTTTT	CASSYSPSRNEKLFF
TRBD1	TRBV7-2	TRBJ2-3	NA	TGTGCCAGCAGCGCCTACAGGGGCGGCACAGATACGCAGTATTTT	CASSAYRGGTDTQYF
TRBD1	TRBV4-3	TRBJ1-4	NA	TGCGCCAGCAGCCAGGGGGACAGGGGAGGAGAAAAACTGTTTTTT	CASSQGDRGGEKLFF
NA	TRBV5-1	TRBJ2-1	NA	TGCGCCAGCAGCTTGGCCACGACTCGGAGCAATGAGCAGTTCTTC	CASSLATTRSNEQFF
NA	TRBV7-9	TRBJ1-2	few	TGTGCCAGCAGCCTCTCGTTTTCGGGGCTCTATGGCTACACCTTC	CASSLSFSGLYGYTF
NA	TRBV5-6	TRBJ1-1	NA	TGTGCCAGCAGCGGAACTTATGATACGAACACTGAAGCTTTCTTT	CASSGTYDTNTEAFF
TRBD1	TRBV30	TRBJ2-1	few	TGTGCCTGGGGCCCCGGGACAGGGGCCCATGAGCAGTTCTTC	CAWGPGTGAHEQFF
TRBD2	TRBV5-1	TRBJ2-3	NA	TGCGCCAGCAGCAAAACGAGCGGGAGGGCCCCAGATACGCAGTATTTT	CASSKTSGRAPDTQYF
NA	TRBV5-1	TRBJ2-1	NA	TGCGCCAGCAGCCAGGGAGTGGGAGGTGACGGACATGAGCAGTTCTTC	CASSQGVGGDGHEQFF
NA	TRBV7-6	TRBJ2-1	NA	TGTGCCAGCAGCCTAGGGCGTGAGGGGCCGAAATACAATGAGCAGTTCTTC	CASSLGREGPKYNEQFF
NA	TRBV5-6	TRBJ1-2	NA	TGTGCCAGCAGCTTGGTGGGGGAAGGGGCCTATGGCTACACCTTC	CASSLVGEGAYGYTF
NA	TRBV9	TRBJ1-2	NA	TGTGCCAGCAGCCCGTTCAATAGGCCGGGGGGCTACACCTTC	CASSPFNRPGGYTF
TRBD2	TRBV11-3	TRBJ2-1	NA	TGTGCCAGCAGCCCACGGCGGGAGACCTACAATGAGCAGTTCTTC	CASSPRRETYNEQFF